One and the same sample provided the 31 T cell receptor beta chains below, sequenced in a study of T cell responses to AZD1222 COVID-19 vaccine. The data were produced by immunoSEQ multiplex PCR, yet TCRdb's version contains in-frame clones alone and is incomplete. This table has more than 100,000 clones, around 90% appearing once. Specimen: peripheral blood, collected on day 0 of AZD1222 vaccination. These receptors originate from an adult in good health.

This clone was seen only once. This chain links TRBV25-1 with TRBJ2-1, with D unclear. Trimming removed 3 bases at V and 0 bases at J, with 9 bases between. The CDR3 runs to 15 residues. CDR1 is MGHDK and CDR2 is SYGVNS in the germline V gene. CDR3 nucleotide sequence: TGTGCCAGCAGTGATGCAGGTAGCTCCTACAATGAGCAGTTCTTC. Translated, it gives CASSDAGSSYNEQFF.

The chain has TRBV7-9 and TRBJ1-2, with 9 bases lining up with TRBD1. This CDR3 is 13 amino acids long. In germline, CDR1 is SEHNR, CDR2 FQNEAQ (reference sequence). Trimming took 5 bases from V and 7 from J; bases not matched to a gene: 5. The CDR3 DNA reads TGTGCCAGCAGCCCGCGGACAGGGGTTGGCTACACCTTC. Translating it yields CASSPRTGVGYTF.

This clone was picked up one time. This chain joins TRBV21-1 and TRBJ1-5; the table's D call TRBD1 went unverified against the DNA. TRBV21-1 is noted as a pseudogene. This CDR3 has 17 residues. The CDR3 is CASSKDGRGQGDQPQHF. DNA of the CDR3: TGTGCCAGCAGCAAAGATGGGCGGGGACAGGGCGATCAGCCCCAGCATTTT.

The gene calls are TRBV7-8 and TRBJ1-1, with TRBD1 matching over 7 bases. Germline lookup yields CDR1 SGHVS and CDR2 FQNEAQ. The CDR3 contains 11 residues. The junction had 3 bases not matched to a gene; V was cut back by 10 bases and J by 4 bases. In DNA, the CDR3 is TGTGCCACTTCAGGGGGCACTGAAGCTTTCTTT. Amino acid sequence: CATSGGTEAFF.

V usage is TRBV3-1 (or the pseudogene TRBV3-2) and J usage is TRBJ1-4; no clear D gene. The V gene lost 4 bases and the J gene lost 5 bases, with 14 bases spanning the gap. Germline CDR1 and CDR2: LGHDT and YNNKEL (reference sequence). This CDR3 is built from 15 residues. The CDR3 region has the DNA TGTGCCAGCAGCCTGGGAGCGGGGAACAATGAAAAACTGTTTTTT. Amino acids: CASSLGAGNNEKLFF.

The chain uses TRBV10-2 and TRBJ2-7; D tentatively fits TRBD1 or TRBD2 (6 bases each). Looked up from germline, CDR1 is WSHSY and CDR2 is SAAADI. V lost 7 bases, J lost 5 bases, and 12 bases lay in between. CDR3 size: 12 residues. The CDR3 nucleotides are TGCGCCAGCACGGGGGCCAGGGACGAGCAGTACTTC. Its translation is CASTGARDEQYF.

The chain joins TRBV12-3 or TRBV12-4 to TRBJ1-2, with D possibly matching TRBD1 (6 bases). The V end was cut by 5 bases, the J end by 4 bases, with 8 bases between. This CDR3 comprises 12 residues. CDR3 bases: TGTGCCAGCAGTCTCAGGGGCTATGGCTACACCTTC. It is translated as CASSLRGYGYTF.

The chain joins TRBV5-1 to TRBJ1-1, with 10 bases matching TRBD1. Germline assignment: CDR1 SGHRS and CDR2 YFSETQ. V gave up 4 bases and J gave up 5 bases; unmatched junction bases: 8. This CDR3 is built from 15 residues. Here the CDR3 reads CASSTSTGGLTEAFF. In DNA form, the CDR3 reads TGCGCCAGCAGCACGTCGACAGGGGGCCTTACTGAAGCTTTCTTT.

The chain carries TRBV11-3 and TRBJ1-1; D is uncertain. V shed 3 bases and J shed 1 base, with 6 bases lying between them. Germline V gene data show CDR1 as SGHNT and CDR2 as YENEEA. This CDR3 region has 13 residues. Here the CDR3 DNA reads TGTGCCAGCAGCTTCGGTCCGAACACTGAAGCTTTCTTT. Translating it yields CASSFGPNTEAFF.

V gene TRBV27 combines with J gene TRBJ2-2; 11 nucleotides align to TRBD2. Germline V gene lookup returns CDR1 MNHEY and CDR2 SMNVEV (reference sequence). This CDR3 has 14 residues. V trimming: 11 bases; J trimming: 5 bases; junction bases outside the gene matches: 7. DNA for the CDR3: TGTGCCTCCCGGGCTAGCGGGAGGACCGGGGAGCTGTTTTTT. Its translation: CASRASGRTGELFF.

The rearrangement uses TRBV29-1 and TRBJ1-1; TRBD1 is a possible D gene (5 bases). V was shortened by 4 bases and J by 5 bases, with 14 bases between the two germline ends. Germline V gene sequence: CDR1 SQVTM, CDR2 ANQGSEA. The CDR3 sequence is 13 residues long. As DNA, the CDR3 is TGCAGCGTTGGTAACCGACGGGGGACTGAAGCTTTCTTT. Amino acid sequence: CSVGNRRGTEAFF.

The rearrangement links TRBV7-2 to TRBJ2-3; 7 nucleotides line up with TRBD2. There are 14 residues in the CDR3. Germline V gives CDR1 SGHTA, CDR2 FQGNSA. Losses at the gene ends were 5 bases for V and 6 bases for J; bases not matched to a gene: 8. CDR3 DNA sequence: TGTGCCAGCAGCCCCCGGGGGGTGAAGGATACGCAGTATTTT. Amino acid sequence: CASSPRGVKDTQYF.

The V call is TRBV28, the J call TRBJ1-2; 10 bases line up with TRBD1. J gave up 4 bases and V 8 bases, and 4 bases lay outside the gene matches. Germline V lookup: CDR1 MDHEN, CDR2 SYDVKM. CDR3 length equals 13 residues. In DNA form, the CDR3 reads TGTGCCAGCCGGGACAGGGGATCCTATGGCTACACCTTC. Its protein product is CASRDRGSYGYTF.

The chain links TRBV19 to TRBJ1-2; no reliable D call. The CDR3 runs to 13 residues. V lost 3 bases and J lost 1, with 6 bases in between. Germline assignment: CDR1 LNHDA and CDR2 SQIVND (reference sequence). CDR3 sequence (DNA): TGTGCCAGTAGTATGCACAGTAACTATGGCTACACCTTC. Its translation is CASSMHSNYGYTF. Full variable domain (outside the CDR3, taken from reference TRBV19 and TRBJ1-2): DGGITQSPKYLFRKEGQNVTLSCEQNLNHDAMYWYRQDPGQGLRLIYYSQIVNDFQKGDIAEGYSVSREKKESFPLTVTSAQKNPTAFYLCASSMHSNYGYTFGSGTRLTVV.

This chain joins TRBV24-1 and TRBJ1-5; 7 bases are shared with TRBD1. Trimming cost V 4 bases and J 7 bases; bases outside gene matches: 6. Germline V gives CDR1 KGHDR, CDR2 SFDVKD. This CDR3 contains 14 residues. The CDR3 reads CATSDPGQVQPQHF. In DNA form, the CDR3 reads TGTGCCACCAGTGACCCCGGACAGGTACAGCCCCAGCATTTT.

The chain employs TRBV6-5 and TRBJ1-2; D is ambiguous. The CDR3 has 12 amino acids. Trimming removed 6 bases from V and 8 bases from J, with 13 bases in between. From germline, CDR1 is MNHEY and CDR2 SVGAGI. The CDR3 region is CASRQRVNGYTF. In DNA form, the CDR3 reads TGTGCCAGCAGGCAGAGGGTCAACGGCTACACCTTC.

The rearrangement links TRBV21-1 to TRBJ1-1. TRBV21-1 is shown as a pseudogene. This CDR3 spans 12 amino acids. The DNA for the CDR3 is TGTGCCAGCAGGACGGCGGTCACTGAAGCTTTCTTT. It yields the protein CASRTAVTEAFF.

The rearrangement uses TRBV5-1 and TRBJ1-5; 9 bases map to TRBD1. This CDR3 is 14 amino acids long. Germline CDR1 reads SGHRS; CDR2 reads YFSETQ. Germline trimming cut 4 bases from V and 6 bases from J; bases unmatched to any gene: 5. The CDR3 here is CASSPGTGLQPQHF. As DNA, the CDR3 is TGCGCCAGCAGCCCTGGGACAGGGCTTCAGCCCCAGCATTTT.

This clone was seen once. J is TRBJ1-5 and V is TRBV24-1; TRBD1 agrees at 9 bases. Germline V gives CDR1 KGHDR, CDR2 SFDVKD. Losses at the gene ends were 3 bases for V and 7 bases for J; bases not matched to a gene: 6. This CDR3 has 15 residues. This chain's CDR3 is CATSDPGTGMQPQHF. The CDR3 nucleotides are TGTGCCACCAGTGATCCCGGGACAGGGATGCAGCCCCAGCATTTT.

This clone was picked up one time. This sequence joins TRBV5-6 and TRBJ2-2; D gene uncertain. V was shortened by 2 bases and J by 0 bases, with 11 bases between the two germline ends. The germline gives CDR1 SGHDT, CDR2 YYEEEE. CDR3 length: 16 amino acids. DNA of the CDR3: TGTGCCAGCAGCTTACGAGGCACCCCGAACACCGGGGAGCTGTTTTTT. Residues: CASSLRGTPNTGELFF.

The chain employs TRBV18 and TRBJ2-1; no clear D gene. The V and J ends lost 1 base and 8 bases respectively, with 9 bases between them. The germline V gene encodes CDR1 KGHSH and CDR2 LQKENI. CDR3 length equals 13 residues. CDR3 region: CASSPLGNDEQFF. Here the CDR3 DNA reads TGTGCCAGCTCACCACTGGGGAACGATGAGCAGTTCTTC.

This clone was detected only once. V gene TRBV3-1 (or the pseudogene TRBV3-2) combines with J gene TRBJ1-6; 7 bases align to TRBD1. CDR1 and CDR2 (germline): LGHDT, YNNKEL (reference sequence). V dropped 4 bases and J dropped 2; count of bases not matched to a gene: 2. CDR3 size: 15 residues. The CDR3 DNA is TGTGCCAGCAGCCGACAGGGACCCTATAATTCACCCCTCCACTTT. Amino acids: CASSRQGPYNSPLHF.

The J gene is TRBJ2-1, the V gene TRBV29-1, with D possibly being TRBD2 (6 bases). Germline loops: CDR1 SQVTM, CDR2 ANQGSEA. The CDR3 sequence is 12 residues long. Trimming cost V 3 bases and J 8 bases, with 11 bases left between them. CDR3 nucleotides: TGCAGCGTTGATCGGGAGCGCGATGAGCAGTTCTTC. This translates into CSVDRERDEQFF.

DNA for the CDR3: TGTGCCAGCGGGGACAGGGCCAACAATGAGCAGTTCTTC. This sequence encodes CASGDRANNEQFF. The rearrangement uses TRBV3-1 (or the pseudogene TRBV3-2) and TRBJ2-1; TRBD1 matches 9 bases. This CDR3 spans 13 amino acids. The V and J ends lost 8 bases and 5 bases, in that order; junction bases with no gene match: 4. From germline, CDR1 is LGHDT and CDR2 YNNKEL (reference sequence).

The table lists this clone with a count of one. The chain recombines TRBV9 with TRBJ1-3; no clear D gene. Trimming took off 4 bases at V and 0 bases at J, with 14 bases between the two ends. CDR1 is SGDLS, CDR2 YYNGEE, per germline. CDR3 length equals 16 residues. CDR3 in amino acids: CASSPRERASGNTIYF. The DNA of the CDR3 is TGTGCCAGCAGCCCCCGAGAGAGAGCCTCTGGAAACACCATATATTTT. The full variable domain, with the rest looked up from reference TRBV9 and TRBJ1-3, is DSGVTQTPKHLITATGQRVTLRCSPRSGDLSVYWYQQSLDQGLQFLIQYYNGEERAKGNILERFSAQQFPDLHSELNLSSLELGDSALYFCASSPRERASGNTIYFGEGSWLTVV.

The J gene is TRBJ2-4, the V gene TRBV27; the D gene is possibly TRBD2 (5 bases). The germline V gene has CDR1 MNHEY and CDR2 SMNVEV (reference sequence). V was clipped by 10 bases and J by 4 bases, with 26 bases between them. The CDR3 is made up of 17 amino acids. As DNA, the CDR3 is TGTGCCACCCCACATTGGGCTAGCAGCGCCCAAAAAAACATTCAGTACTTC. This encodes CATPHWASSAQKNIQYF.

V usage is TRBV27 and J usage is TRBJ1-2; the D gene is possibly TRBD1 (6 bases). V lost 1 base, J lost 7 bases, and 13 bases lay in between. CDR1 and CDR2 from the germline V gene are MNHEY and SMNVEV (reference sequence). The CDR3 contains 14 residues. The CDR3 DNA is TGTGCCAGCAGTTTATGGGGCAGGGGAGGTGGCTACACCTTC. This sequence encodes CASSLWGRGGGYTF.

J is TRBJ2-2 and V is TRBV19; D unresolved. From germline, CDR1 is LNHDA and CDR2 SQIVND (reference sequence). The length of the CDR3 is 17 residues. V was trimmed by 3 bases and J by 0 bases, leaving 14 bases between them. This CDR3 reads CASSILKWRTNTGELFF. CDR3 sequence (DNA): TGTGCCAGTAGTATTCTAAAGTGGAGAACGAACACCGGGGAGCTGTTTTTT.

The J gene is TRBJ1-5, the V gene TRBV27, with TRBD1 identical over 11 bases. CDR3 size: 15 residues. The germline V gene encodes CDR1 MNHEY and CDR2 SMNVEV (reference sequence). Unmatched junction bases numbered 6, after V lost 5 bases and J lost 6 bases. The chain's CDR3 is CASSPGTGGGQPQHF. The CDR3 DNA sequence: TGTGCCAGCAGTCCCGGGACAGGGGGTGGTCAGCCCCAGCATTTT.

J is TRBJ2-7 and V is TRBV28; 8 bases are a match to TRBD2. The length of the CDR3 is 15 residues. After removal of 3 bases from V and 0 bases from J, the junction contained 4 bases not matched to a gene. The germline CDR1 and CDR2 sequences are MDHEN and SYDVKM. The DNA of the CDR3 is TGTGCCAGCAGTTTCGGCGGGACTAGCTCCTACGAGCAGTACTTC. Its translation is CASSFGGTSSYEQYF.

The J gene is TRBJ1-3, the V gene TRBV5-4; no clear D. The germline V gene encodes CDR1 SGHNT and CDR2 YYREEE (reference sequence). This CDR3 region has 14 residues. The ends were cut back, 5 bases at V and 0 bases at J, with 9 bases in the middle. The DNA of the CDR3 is TGTGCCAGCAGATCGGAGAGCTCTGGAAACACCATATATTTT. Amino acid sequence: CASRSESSGNTIYF.